The source of this T cell receptor beta chain is a study of blood T cell repertoires in COVID-19. Study-wide context: The recovered donors of Cohort 3 showed two negative PCRs, clearance, or symptom resolution.

Trimming took 7 bases from V and 3 from J; bases not matched to a gene: 11. Germline loops: CDR1 SNHLY, CDR2 FYNNEI. The CDR3 covers 16 residues. Generated by immunoSEQ multiplex PCR, the TCRdb table keeps only in-frame clones and is missing some. This sample has under 400,000 clones, with around 87% found just once. The sequencing input was PBMCs or T cells enriched from blood (not recorded which). This chain joins TRBV2 and TRBJ2-5; 10 bases align to TRBD1. This clonotype was sampled from a man between 35 and 55 years old in a cohort exposed to, infected with or recovered from COVID-19 (not recorded which). DNA for the CDR3: TGTGCCAGCAAGAATGACAGGGGGCGGCGGGAAGAGACCCAGTACTTC. This gives the protein CASKNDRGRREETQYF.